Many counts were recorded for the clone carrying this TCR beta chain. Antigen specificity is unknown. Scientists amplified the TCR beta CDR3 regions from RNA transcripts. First-round RT-PCR used HTBI primers; second-round multiplex PCR followed. MiXCR, run by TCRdb on the multiplex PCR reads, gives a single entry per CDR3 protein. The repertoire has hundreds of thousands of distinct CDR3 sequences, 14% of them found once; the top ten carry 8% to 10%. This record comes from a study of Graves' ophthalmopathy and Graves' hyperthyroidism. Study-level results: In blood appeared most of the expanded thyroid clonotypes whose frequency exceeded 0.001.

V lost 7 bases and J lost 2; bases outside the gene matches: 10. The CDR3 has 16 amino acids. V gene TRBV12-3 or TRBV12-4 combines with J gene TRBJ2-2, with 7 positions matching TRBD1. The receptor was derived from a woman under 40 with Graves' ophthalmopathy. Sequenced material: blood. For the CDR3, the DNA is TGTGCCAGCATTCTTACAGGGGATCTAAACACCGGGGAGCTGTTTTTT. Encoded protein: CASILTGDLNTGELFF.